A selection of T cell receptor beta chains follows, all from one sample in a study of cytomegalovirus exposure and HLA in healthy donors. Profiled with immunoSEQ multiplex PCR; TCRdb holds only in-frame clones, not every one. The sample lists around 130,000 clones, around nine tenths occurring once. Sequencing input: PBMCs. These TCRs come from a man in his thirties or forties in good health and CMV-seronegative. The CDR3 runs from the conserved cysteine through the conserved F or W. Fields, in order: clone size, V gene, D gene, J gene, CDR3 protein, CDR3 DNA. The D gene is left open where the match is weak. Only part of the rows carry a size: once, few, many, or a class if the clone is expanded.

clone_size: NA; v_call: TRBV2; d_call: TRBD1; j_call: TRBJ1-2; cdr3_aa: CASSATGFGYTF; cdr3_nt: TGTGCCAGCAGCGCGACAGGGTTTGGCTACACCTTC
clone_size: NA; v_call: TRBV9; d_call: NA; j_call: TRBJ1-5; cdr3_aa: CASSAEPRDQPQHF; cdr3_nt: TGTGCCAGCAGCGCCGAGCCCAGGGATCAGCCCCAGCATTTT
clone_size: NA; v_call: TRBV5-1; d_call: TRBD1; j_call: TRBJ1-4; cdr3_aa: CASTMGTGQGNEKLFF; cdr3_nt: TGCGCCAGCACCATGGGAACGGGACAGGGAAATGAAAAACTGTTTTTT
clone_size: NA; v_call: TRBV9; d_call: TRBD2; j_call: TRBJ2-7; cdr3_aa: CASSAGGETPPYEQYF; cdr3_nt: TGTGCCAGCAGCGCGGGGGGTGAGACACCGCCGTACGAGCAGTACTTC
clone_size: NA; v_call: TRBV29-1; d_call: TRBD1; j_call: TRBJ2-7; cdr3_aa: CSVRDSSYEQYF; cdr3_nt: TGCAGCGTAAGGGACAGCTCCTACGAGCAGTACTTC
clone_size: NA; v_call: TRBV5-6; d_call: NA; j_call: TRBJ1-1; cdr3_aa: CASSLDPGMSTEAFF; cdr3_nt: TGTGCCAGCAGCTTGGACCCGGGGATGTCAACTGAAGCTTTCTTT
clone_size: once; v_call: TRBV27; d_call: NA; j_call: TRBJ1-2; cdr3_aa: CASSSLTAGYGYGYTF; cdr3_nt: TGTGCCAGCAGTTCCCTGACCGCAGGGTACGGCTATGGCTACACCTTC
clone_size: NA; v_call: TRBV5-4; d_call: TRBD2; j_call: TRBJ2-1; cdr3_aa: CASSLGPSGRDEQFF; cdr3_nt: TGTGCCAGCAGCTTGGGGCCTAGCGGGAGGGATGAGCAGTTCTTC
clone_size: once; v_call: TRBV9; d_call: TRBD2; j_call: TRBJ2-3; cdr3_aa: CASSVRGFGGSVTDTQYF; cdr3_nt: TGTGCCAGCAGCGTACGGGGTTTCGGCGGGAGCGTCACAGATACGCAGTATTTT
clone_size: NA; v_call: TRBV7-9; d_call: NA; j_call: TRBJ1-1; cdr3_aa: CASSGGSLNTEAFF; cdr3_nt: TGTGCCAGCAGCGGGGGGAGCCTTAACACTGAAGCTTTCTTT
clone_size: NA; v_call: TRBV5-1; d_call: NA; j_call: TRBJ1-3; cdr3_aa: CASSLEGLLSGNTIYF; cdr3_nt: TGCGCCAGCAGCTTGGAGGGACTGCTCTCTGGAAACACCATATATTTT
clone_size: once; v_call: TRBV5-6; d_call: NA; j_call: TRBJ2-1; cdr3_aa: CASNPRVARYNEQFF; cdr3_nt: TGTGCCAGCAATCCGAGGGTCGCGCGTTACAATGAGCAGTTCTTC
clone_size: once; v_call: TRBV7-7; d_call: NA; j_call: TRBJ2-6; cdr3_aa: CASSLGGPGANVLTF; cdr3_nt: TGTGCCAGCAGCTTAGGAGGGCCTGGGGCCAACGTCCTGACTTTC
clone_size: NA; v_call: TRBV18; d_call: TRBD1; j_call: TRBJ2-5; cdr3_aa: CASSPGGTGYAQYF; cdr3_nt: TGTGCCAGCTCACCAGGCGGGACAGGGTACGCGCAGTACTTC
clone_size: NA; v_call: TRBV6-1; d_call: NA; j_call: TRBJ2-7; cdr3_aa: CASINKGVSYEQYF; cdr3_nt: TGTGCCAGCATCAACAAGGGAGTCTCCTACGAGCAGTACTTC
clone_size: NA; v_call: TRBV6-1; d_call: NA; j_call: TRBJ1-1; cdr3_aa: CASMGGGEPNTEAFF; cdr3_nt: TGTGCCAGCATGGGGGGTGGGGAACCGAACACTGAAGCTTTCTTT
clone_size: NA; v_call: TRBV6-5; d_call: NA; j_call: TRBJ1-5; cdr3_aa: CASSNPQTIQHF; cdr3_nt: TGTGCCAGCAGCAATCCCCAGACAATCCAGCATTTT
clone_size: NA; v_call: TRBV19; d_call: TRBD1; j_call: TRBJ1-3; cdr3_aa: CASSFDRGPGNTIYF; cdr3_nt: TGTGCCAGTAGTTTCGACAGGGGCCCGGGCAACACCATATATTTT
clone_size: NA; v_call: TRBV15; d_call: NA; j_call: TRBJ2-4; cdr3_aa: CATTPPMQGFENIQYF; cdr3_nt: TGTGCCACCACCCCTCCTATGCAGGGGTTTGAAAACATTCAGTACTTC
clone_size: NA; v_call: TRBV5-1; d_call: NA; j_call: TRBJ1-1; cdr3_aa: CASSYKQGNTEAFF; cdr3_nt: TGCGCCAGCAGCTACAAGCAGGGGAACACTGAAGCTTTCTTT